This TCR beta chain was documented in a study of blood T cells in healthy people across ages. CDR1 SGHTA and CDR2 FQGNSA come from the germline V gene. The CDR3 length is 14 residues. Trimming left V 5 bases short and J 0 bases short, with 11 bases between. Alongside a J-beta primer mix, a sample-barcoded 5' primer served in a second PCR lasting about 7 to 11 cycles. TCRdb re-analysed the 5' RACE reads in MiXCR, keeping a single row per CDR3 protein. The data hold about 1 million distinct CDR3 sequences, with 20% to 25% observed a single time. These data were likewise used in another study, on T cells of mothers and their children.

The chain combines TRBV7-2 with TRBJ2-7; D unclear. The material sequenced was blood. This receptor was obtained from a girl aged 2 to 10 in good health. CDR3 in amino acids: CASSPRPDSYEQYF. In DNA form, the CDR3 reads TGTGCCAGCAGCCCCCGGCCGGACTCCTACGAGCAGTACTTC.